This T cell receptor (beta chain) was retrieved from a study of radiation and T cells in renal cell carcinoma. Notes on the study in general: Top 100 clonotypes averaged about 54% in irradiated versus roughly 45% in nephrectomy-only tumors. Compared with controls, irradiated tumors had more, larger dominant CDR3 motifs. Intratumoral heterogeneity was not captured in these approximately 0.91 g regions.

Regarding treatment: treatment-naive control, cytoreductive nephrectomy. Method: immunoSEQ multiplex PCR; TCRdb's copy keeps in-frame clones and lacks some. The sample yields about 24,000 clones, more than 45% seen once. Germline trimming cut 2 bases from V and 5 bases from J; bases unmatched to any gene: 4. Germline V gives CDR1 MDHEN, CDR2 SYDVKM. The CDR3 runs 16 residues. As for this clone: The antigen is undetermined.

The source material was tumor tissue, sampled from a patient whose treatment was nephrectomy without radiotherapy. This TCR was recovered from a man aged 35-49 years with renal cell carcinoma. The chain has TRBV28 and TRBJ2-1; TRBD2 matches at 12 bases. The DNA for the CDR3 is TGTGCCAGCAGTTTACCACTAGCGGGAGGCCACAATGAGCAGTTCTTC. It specifies CASSLPLAGGHNEQFF.